This record looks at one T cell receptor (beta chain) sequence and its context. Its antigen remains unidentified. The input lacks base qualities; no much larger clone sits a single base away. The record originates from a study of shared clonotypes between healthy human individuals (dated by TCRdb to 2019 to 2021). With regard to the full study: Two women and a few men aged 18 to 49 years were included in the cohort. For each donor, CD4 naive and CD4 memory were each run on three plates, CD8 naive on two plates, and CD8 memory on one plate. To estimate repertoire size and how much clonotype sharing occurs between individuals, the study deeply sequenced the blood TCR repertoires of five or six healthy adults. Different laboratories and diverse techniques were used to prepare libraries and sequence TCR repertoires, to increase sequencing depth and limit assay-specific biases. Between about 0.94 and 8.9 billion PBMCs per donor were obtained by leukapheresis. Study-wide findings and limitations: Across a few donors, 4.5% to 6.5% of naive CD4, over 3% of naive CD8, roughly 2.3% of memory CD4, and approximately 0.42% of memory CD8 clonotypes were shared. Compared with non-shared clonotypes, the clonotypes found in all four sorted-subset donors had higher generation probabilities. Only blood was sampled, and tissue TCR repertoires likely differ from those in blood. Because the study included only a small number of donors, the genetic and exposure-history diversity represented was limited. Naive subsets generally had larger estimated clonotype richness than memory subsets. Pairwise subsampling indicated that sequencing depth was expected to affect the degree of clonotype sharing among donors. Even with the large sequencing depth, rarefaction of the sorted-subset datasets indicated that sequencing was incomplete.

CD8 naive samples consisted of CD45RO-negative cells that were positively selected for CCR7, yielding a CD45RA+CCR7+ population without TemRA cells. The donors were healthy, HIV-negative adults with no recently reported acute infections or vaccinations. Every donor was a Caucasian adult residing in Nashville, Tennessee, USA. After blood collection by leukapheresis, PBMCs were isolated using Ficoll-Histopaque density gradient centrifugation and then cryopreserved in the vapor phase of liquid nitrogen. Purity and quantity of every magnetically sorted T cell population were checked by analytical flow cytometry. Each sorted fraction had its genomic DNA isolated and then quantified by UV absorbance on a Nanodrop 2000c. TCR CDR3 regions were amplified from genomic DNA by multiplex PCR using the deep immunoSEQ assay. Genomic DNA extracted from each cell subset was distributed evenly over all wells of several immunoSEQ 96-well plates, and each plate served as one replicate. Each replicate PCR for sorted subsets received roughly 200 ng genomic DNA, equal to about 30,000 T cell genomes. Purified libraries were quantified with a Qubit 3.0 fluorometer, sized on a Bioanalyzer 2100, and re-quantified with the KAPA Library Quantification kit. Each immunoSEQ 96-well plate was sequenced on its own single-read 150-cycle Illumina NextSeq 550 flow cell. In the authors' own workflow: Because the immunoSEQ output included only junctional sequences and no quality scores, the filtering could not be the same as the filtering used for full-length reads. To assign V/J genes and CDR3, sequences were annotated using PyIR, a Python wrapper for IgBLAST v1.9, with IMGT germline references. Reads were filtered out if the reads had weak V/J assignments (E-value above 1e-6), no CDR3, stop codons, out-of-frame junctions, or ambiguous translated residues. V3J clonotypes were defined by identical inferred V gene, J gene, and CDR3 amino acid sequence. To compute the percentage overlap between repertoires, the number of shared unique clonotypes was divided by the size of the smaller repertoire. Three approaches were used to assess repertoire richness: RTK rarefaction, the Chao1 estimator, and Recon v2.1 estimates of unobserved clonotypes. Generation probabilities for all TCRbeta clonotypes obtained by the gDNA method from a handful of donors were computed using OLGA. In its TCRdb copy, this immuneACCESS table keeps in-frame sequences only and misses some clones. Where compared with another copy, unresolved V genes explain less than half of these, and the others have no known cause. The V and J calls and clone size are taken from that table; D and trimming were inferred from the DNA. Across this sample there are about 650,000 clones, with roughly 95% seen only once. The ten largest clones add up to around 0.097% of the sample.

The receptor was isolated from a woman in her twenties or thirties in good health. Sequenced: naive CD8+ T cells sorted from blood. The sample's cell subset or site label, decoded: CD45RA+CCR7+.

CDR3 loop: CATLGGDTQYF. The bases are TGTGCCACCCTAGGGGGCGATACGCAGTATTTT. Recombination connected TRBV11-2 to TRBJ2-3; 7 bases in the junction line up with TRBD1. For CDR1 and CDR2, the germline V gene lists SGHAT and FQNNGV. The CDR3, from cysteine to phenylalanine, totals 11 residues. The read is trimmed to its CDR3 DNA, 33 bases read in frame from base 1. Compared with germline, V lacks 10 bases and J lacks 6 bases; bases without a gene match: 4. With the portions outside the CDR3 filled from the reference TRBV11-2 and TRBJ2-3 genes, the complete variable region becomes EAGVAQSPRYKIIEKRQSVAFWCNPISGHATLYWYQQILGQGPKLLIQFQNNGVVDDSQLPKDRFSAERLKGVDSTLKIQPAKLEDSAVYLCATLGGDTQYFGPGTRLTVL.